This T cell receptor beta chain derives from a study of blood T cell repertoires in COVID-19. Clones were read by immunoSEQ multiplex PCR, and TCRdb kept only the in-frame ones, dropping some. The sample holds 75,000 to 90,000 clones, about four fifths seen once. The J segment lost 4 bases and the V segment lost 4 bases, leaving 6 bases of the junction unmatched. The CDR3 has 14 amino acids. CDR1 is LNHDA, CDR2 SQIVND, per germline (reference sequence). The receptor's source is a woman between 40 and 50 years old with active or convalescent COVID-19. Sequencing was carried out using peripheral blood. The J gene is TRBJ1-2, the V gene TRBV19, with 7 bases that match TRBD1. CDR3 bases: TGTGCCAGTAGTAGGGACAGTTTGGGCTATGGCTACACCTTC. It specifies CASSRDSLGYGYTF.